A single sample is the source of the 15 T cell receptor beta chains below, sequenced in a study of blood T cells in healthy people across ages. Next came a second PCR, run for about 6 to 11 cycles, which used a sample-barcoded 5' primer along with a J-beta primer mix. TCRdb recomputed calls from the 5' RACE reads with MiXCR, one row per CDR3 protein. This sample has about 1.4 million distinct CDR3 sequences, with 55% to 75% found just once. The sample comprised blood. These receptors all come from a man between 18 and 35 years old in good health.

The V and J genes are TRBV4-2 and TRBJ1-2; 10 bases are a match to TRBD1. This CDR3 spans 15 amino acids. Germline assignment: CDR1 LGHNA and CDR2 YNFKEQ. V was clipped by 4 bases and J by 6 bases; unmatched bases: 8. The CDR3 region has the DNA TGTGCCAGCAGCCGGGGACAGGGGATAGAAAATGGCTACACCTTC. It codes for CASSRGQGIENGYTF.

The J gene is TRBJ2-3, the V gene TRBV20-1, with 8 bases that match TRBD2. V trimming: 1 base; J trimming: 4 bases; junction bases outside the gene matches: 7. CDR3 size: 15 residues. Germline CDR1 reads DFQATT; CDR2 reads SNEGSKA (reference sequence). CDR3 nucleotide sequence: TGCAGTGCTAGAGCCCCGGGGGGGAGGTCAGATACGCAGTATTTT. Protein product: CSARAPGGRSDTQYF.

This chain connects TRBV29-1 to TRBJ2-7; D gene ambiguous. The germline gives CDR1 SQVTM, CDR2 ANQGSEA. Trimming took off 4 bases at V and 6 bases at J, with 13 bases between the two ends. CDR3 length: 12 amino acids. In DNA form, the CDR3 reads TGCAGCGTTGGGGGTAGAAAGGGCGAGCAGTACTTC. Translating it yields CSVGGRKGEQYF.

The chain recombines TRBV7-2 with TRBJ2-7; 7 bases are a match to TRBD1. V shed 6 bases and J 4 bases; nucleotides not matched to a gene: 9. CDR1 is SGHTA, CDR2 FQGNSA, per germline. The CDR3 length is 14 residues. This CDR3 reads CASRGPGQRYEQYF. CDR3 bases: TGTGCCAGCAGAGGACCGGGACAGAGATACGAGCAGTACTTC.

The V gene is TRBV20-1, the J gene TRBJ2-1; D is unclear. There are 11 residues in the CDR3. Germline V gene sequence: CDR1 DFQATT, CDR2 SNEGSKA (reference sequence). V was clipped by 4 bases and J by 9 bases, with 10 bases between them. This chain's CDR3 is CSAKDFGEQFF. CDR3 in DNA: TGCAGTGCTAAAGATTTTGGTGAGCAGTTCTTC.

The rearrangement joins TRBV6-5 to TRBJ2-5, with D unresolved. Germline values: CDR1 MNHEY, CDR2 SVGAGI. Trimming cost V 2 bases and J 3 bases, with 25 bases left between them. The CDR3 sequence is 19 residues long. The CDR3 here is CASSYMPLAEWRFEETQYF. The CDR3 bases are TGTGCCAGCAGTTACATGCCCCTGGCGGAGTGGCGTTTTGAAGAGACCCAGTACTTC.

V and J are TRBV28 and TRBJ2-1, with TRBD2 identical over 7 bases. The CDR3 totals 14 residues. J was trimmed by 9 bases and V by 2 bases; bases with no gene match: 7. Germline V gene sequence: CDR1 MDHEN, CDR2 SYDVKM. The CDR3 loop is CASSLRGEGGEQFF. CDR3 in DNA: TGTGCCAGCAGTTTACGGGGGGAAGGCGGTGAGCAGTTCTTC.

This clonotype occurred a few times. The V call is TRBV29-1, the J call TRBJ1-2, with 7 bases aligning to TRBD1. Germline trimming cut 6 bases from V and 4 bases from J; bases unmatched to any gene: 5. Germline assignment: CDR1 SQVTM and CDR2 ANQGSEA. This CDR3 comprises 12 residues. CDR3 in amino acids: CSVGTASYGYTF. The CDR3 region has the DNA TGCAGCGTCGGGACAGCCTCCTATGGCTACACCTTC.

A few counts support this clonotype. The rearrangement links TRBV3-1 to TRBJ2-7; D not certain. Between the trimmed V and J ends, which lost 0 bases and 6 bases, there was a span of 12 bases. The CDR3 extends over 14 amino acids. CDR1 is LGHDT and CDR2 is YNNKEL in the germline V gene (reference sequence). CDR3 sequence reads: CASSQDPASSEQYF. CDR3 coding DNA: TGTGCCAGCAGCCAAGATCCGGCGAGCTCCGAGCAGTACTTC.

The chain joins TRBV20-1 to TRBJ2-3; 8 nucleotides match TRBD2. The CDR3 runs 15 residues. CDR1 is DFQATT and CDR2 is SNEGSKA in the germline V gene (reference sequence). After removal of 1 base from V and 2 bases from J, the junction contained 5 bases not matched to a gene. The CDR3 sequence: CSARGERGITDTQYF. CDR3 DNA: TGCAGTGCTAGAGGAGAGCGGGGGATCACAGATACGCAGTATTTT.

The chain carries TRBV11-2 and TRBJ2-1; no firm D call. V dropped 3 bases and J dropped 0 bases, with 12 bases sitting between them. CDR3 size: 16 residues. In germline, CDR1 is SGHAT, CDR2 FQNNGV. CDR3 DNA sequence: TGTGCCAGCAGCTTTGGACCGACGAGCTCCTACAATGAGCAGTTCTTC. This sequence encodes CASSFGPTSSYNEQFF.

The gene calls are TRBV6-1 and TRBJ2-1; TRBD2 aligns across 10 bases. Germline V gene lookup returns CDR1 MNHNS and CDR2 SASEGT. The CDR3 spans 14 residues. Losses at the gene ends were 10 bases for V and 6 bases for J; bases not matched to a gene: 9. CDR3 DNA: TGTGCCACAGCACCCCTAGCGGGAGTCAATGAGCAGTTCTTC. Translated, it gives CATAPLAGVNEQFF.

This clonotype has only a few counts. The chain combines TRBV9 with TRBJ2-7; no clear D. Germline assignment: CDR1 SGDLS and CDR2 YYNGEE. The V gene lost 5 bases and the J gene lost 3 bases, with 15 bases spanning the gap. The CDR3 contains 14 residues. CDR3 bases: TGTGCCAGCAGAGAAAGGGTATTCGACTACGAGCAGTACTTC. Its translation is CASRERVFDYEQYF. Drawing the rest from reference TRBV9 and TRBJ2-7, the complete variable domain is DSGVTQTPKHLITATGQRVTLRCSPRSGDLSVYWYQQSLDQGLQFLIQYYNGEERAKGNILERFSAQQFPDLHSELNLSSLELGDSALYFCASRERVFDYEQYFGPGTRLTVT.

The rearrangement joins TRBV28 to TRBJ2-3; TRBD2 is a possible D gene (6 bases). Trimming pared 2 bases from V and 2 bases from J, leaving 11 bases between. Germline values: CDR1 MDHEN, CDR2 SYDVKM. The CDR3 loop spans 15 amino acids. Here the CDR3 reads CASSLLRDLTDTQYF. CDR3 sequence (DNA): TGTGCCAGCAGTTTACTGCGGGATCTCACAGATACGCAGTATTTT.

V is TRBV5-1 and J is TRBJ2-3, with 7 positions matching TRBD1. CDR3 size: 15 residues. Unmatched junction bases numbered 10, after V lost 7 bases and J lost 2 bases. Germline CDR1 and CDR2: SGHRS and YFSETQ. The CDR3 region has the DNA TGCGCCAGCTCCCGACAGGGAAGGGACACAGATACGCAGTATTTT. Translation gives CASSRQGRDTDTQYF.